The clone carrying this T cell receptor (beta chain) has just one count. At one of its ends the junction is not consistent with the germline gene, which may arise from a read error. The record originates from a study of tumor-infiltrating lymphocytes in primary liver carcinoma. Germline DNA was also extracted, with blood RNA taken from unsorted whole blood. Starting from about 0.5 ug of total RNA, TCR beta cDNA was produced with a primer in the constant region. Generation of the TCR beta libraries relied on three nested multiplex PCR rounds using slightly modified ARM-PCR. In the first two PCR rounds, TRBV1-TRBV30 forward primers were paired with a C-beta reverse primer, and each round lasted nine to ten cycles. Each CDR3 protein gets one entry after TCRdb re-called the multiplex PCR reads with MiXCR. The sample has 330,000 or so distinct CDR3 sequences, approximately 64% seen once. Germline lookup yields CDR1 LGHNA and CDR2 YSLEER. The CDR3 covers 15 residues.

The sample consisted of peripheral blood. V gene TRBV4-3 combines with J gene TRBJ1-5, with a weak D call TRBD1 (5 bases). The sequence was collected from a man aged 40-50 years with primary liver carcinoma and hepatitis B virus infection. CDR3 residues: CASSQYSGTSQLQHF. CDR3 nucleotides: TGCGCCAGCAGCCAATACTCAGGGACTTCTCAGCTCCAGCATTTT.